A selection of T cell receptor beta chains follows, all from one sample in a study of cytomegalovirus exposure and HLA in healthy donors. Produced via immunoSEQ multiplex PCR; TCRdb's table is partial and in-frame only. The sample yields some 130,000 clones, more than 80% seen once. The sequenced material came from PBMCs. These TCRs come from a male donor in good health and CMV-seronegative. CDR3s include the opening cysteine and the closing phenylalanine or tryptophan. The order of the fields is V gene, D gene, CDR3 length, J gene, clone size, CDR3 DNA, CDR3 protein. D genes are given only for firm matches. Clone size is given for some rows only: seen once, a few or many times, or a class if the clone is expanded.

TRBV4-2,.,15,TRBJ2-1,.,TGTGCCAGCACCCAGGCGGCGGGGGCTTACAATGAGCAGTTCTTC,CASTQAAGAYNEQFF
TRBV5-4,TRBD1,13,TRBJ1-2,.,TGTGCCAGCAGCCCAGGGGGCAGAGAGGGCTACACCTTC,CASSPGGREGYTF
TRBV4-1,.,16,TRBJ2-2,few,TGCGCCAGCAGCCTCCTCCCCGCAGGGGAGACCGGGGAGCTGTTTTTT,CASSLLPAGETGELFF
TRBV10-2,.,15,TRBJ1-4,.,TGCGCCAGCAGTGAGTCGCTGAGAACTAATGAAAAACTGTTTTTT,CASSESLRTNEKLFF
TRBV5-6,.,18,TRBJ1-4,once,TGTGCCAGCAGTTCCTTTGGACGGGCAGAGGGAGGTAATGAAAAACTGTTTTTT,CASSSFGRAEGGNEKLFF
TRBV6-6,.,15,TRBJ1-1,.,TGTGCCAGCAGTTACCTTGATGCAGGATGGACTGAAGCTTTCTTT,CASSYLDAGWTEAFF
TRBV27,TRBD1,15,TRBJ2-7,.,TGTGCCAGCAGTTTATCGGACAGGGGGCTTTTCGAGCAGTACTTC,CASSLSDRGLFEQYF
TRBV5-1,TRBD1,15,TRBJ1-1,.,TGCGCCAGCAGCTTGGCTGGGACAGGGAACACTGAAGCTTTCTTT,CASSLAGTGNTEAFF
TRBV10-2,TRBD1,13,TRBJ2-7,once,TGCGCCAGCAGTGAAGGCAGGGGGTACGAGCAGTACTTC,CASSEGRGYEQYF
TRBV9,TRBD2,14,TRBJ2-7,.,TGTGCCAGCAGCGTAGGGACTAGCGTTTACGAGCAGTACTTC,CASSVGTSVYEQYF
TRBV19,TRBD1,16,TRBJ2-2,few,TGTGCCAGTAGTCCCCGGACAGGGCGGGGCACCGGGGAGCTGTTTTTT,CASSPRTGRGTGELFF
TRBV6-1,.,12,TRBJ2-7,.,TGTGCCAGCAGTGACTACCCCTACGAGCAGTACTTC,CASSDYPYEQYF
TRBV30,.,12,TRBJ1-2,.,TGTGCCTGGAGCTCACAGAACTATGGCTACACCTTC,CAWSSQNYGYTF
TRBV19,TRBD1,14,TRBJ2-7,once,TGTGCCAGTAGTTCGGGACAGGGAAACTACGAGCAGTACTTC,CASSSGQGNYEQYF
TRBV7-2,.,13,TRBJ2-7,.,TGTGCCAGCAGCTCCCGTCTCCAGATGGAGCAGTACTTC,CASSSRLQMEQYF
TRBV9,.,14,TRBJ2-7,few,TGTGCCAGCAGCGTAGGGGCGGGCAGTTACGAGCAGTACTTC,CASSVGAGSYEQYF
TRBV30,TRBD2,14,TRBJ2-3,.,TGTGCCTGGAGTGGGGGGGGGACTACAGATACGCAGTATTTT,CAWSGGGTTDTQYF
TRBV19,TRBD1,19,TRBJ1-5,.,TGTGCCAGTAGGCCAACCGGGACAGGGGGCCCGAGTAGCAATCAGCCCCAGCATTTT,CASRPTGTGGPSSNQPQHF
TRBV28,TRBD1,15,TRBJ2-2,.,TGTGCCGGGGGAGAACGGACAGGGCACACCGGGGAGCTGTTTTTT,CAGGERTGHTGELFF
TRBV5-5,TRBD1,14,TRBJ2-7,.,TGTGCCAGCAGCAGCACAGGGGGCCCCTACGAGCAGTACTTC,CASSSTGGPYEQYF
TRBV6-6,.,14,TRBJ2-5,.,TGTGCCAGCAGTTACTCGGTCAGGGCTGAGACCCAGTACTTC,CASSYSVRAETQYF
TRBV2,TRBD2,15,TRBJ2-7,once,TGTGCCAGCAGTGCCCCGGGACTAGCGCTCTACGAGCAGTACTTC,CASSAPGLALYEQYF
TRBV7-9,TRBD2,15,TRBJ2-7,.,TGTGCCAGCAGCGAAGCCGGGACTAGTAACCACGAGCAGTACTTC,CASSEAGTSNHEQYF
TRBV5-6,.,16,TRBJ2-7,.,TGTGCCAGCAGCTTCGGGGTACTTCGACTAACCTACGAGCAGTACTTC,CASSFGVLRLTYEQYF
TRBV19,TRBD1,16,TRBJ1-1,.,TGTGCCAGTAGTAGACCCTCCGGGACAGGGGGCACTGAAGCTTTCTTT,CASSRPSGTGGTEAFF
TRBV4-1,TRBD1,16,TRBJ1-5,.,TGCGCCAGCAGCCAAGGATCGATTGACAGGGCTCAGCCCCAGCATTTT,CASSQGSIDRAQPQHF
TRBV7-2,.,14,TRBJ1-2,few,TGTGCCAGCAGCTTAGGGGGACTGTACTATGGCTACACCTTC,CASSLGGLYYGYTF
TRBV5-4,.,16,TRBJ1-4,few,TGTGCCAGCAGCCCCGACAGCTCCGGTAATAATGAAAAACTGTTTTTT,CASSPDSSGNNEKLFF
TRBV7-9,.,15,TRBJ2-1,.,TGTGCCAGCAGCTTACCGGGTGGGCGGGTCTCTGAGCAGTTCTTC,CASSLPGGRVSEQFF
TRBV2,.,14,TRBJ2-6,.,TGTGCCAGCAGGCCGCAGTGGAGGGCCAACGGCCTGACTTTC,CASRPQWRANGLTF
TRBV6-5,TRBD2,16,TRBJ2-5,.,TGTGCCAGCAGTTACCAGAGCGGGGGCCCCCAAGAGACCCAGTACTTC,CASSYQSGGPQETQYF
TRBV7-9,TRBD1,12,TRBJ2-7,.,TGTGCCAGCAGCTGGACAGGTCGCGAGCAGTACTTC,CASSWTGREQYF
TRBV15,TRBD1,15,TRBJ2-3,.,TGTGCCACCAGCAGAGCTCAGGGGGCTGCAGATACGCAGTATTTT,CATSRAQGAADTQYF
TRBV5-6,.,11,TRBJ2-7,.,TGTGCAACGAGTAGGGGATACGAGCAGTACTTC,CATSRGYEQYF
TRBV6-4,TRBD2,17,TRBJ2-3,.,TGTGCCAGCAGTGACGGACCTAGCGGAGCTGCCACAGATACGCAGTATTTT,CASSDGPSGAATDTQYF
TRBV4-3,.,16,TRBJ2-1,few,TGCGCCAGCAGCCCCCTGAGGTCATGGGGGGGCCGTGAGCAGTTCTTC,CASSPLRSWGGREQFF
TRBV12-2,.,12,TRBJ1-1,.,TGTGCAAGTCGAAAACAGGACACTGAAGCTTTCTTT,CASRKQDTEAFF
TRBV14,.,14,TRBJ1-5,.,TGTGCCAGCAGCCAGTCCCAACAGGGCCAGCCCCAGCATTTT,CASSQSQQGQPQHF
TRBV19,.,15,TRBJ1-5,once,TGTGCCAGTAGAGAGACAGGTGGCAGCAATCAGCCCCAGCATTTT,CASRETGGSNQPQHF
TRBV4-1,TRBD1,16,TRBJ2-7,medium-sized,TGCGCCAGCAGCCAAGAAGAGGGGACAGGGGGCTACGAGCAGTACTTC,CASSQEEGTGGYEQYF
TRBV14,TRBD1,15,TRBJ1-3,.,TGTGCCAGCAGTCAAAGGGGGCTCTTTGGAAACACCATATATTTT,CASSQRGLFGNTIYF
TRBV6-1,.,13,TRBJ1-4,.,TGTGCCAGCAGGGACAGCTCTAGGGAAAAACTGTTTTTT,CASRDSSREKLFF